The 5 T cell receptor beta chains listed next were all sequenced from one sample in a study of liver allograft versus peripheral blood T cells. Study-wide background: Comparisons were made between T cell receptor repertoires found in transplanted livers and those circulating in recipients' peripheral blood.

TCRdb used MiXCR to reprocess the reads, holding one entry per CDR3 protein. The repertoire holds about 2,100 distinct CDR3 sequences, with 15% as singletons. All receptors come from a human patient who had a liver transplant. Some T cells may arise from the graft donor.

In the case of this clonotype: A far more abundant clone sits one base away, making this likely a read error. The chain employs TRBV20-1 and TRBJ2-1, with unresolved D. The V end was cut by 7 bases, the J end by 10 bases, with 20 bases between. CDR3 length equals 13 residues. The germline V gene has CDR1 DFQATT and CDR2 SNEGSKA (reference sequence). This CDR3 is CSVINPGTYEQFF. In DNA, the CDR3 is TGCAGTGTCATTAACCCAGGCACCTACGAGCAGTTCTTC.

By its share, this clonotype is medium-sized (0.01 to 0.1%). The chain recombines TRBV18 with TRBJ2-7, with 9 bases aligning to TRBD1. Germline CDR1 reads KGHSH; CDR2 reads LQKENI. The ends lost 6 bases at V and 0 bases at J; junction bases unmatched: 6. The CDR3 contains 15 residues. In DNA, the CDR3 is TGTGCCAGCTCTCCCGGACAGGGGAGCTCCTACGAGCAGTACTTC. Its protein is CASSPGQGSSYEQYF.

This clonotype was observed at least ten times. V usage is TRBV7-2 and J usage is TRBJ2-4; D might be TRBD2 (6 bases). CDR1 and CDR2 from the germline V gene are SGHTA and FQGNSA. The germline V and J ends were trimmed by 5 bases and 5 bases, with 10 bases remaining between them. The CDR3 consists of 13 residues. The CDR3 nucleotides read TGTGCCAGCAGCCGGGGAGGAGAAAACATTCAGTACTTC. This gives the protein CASSRGGENIQYF.

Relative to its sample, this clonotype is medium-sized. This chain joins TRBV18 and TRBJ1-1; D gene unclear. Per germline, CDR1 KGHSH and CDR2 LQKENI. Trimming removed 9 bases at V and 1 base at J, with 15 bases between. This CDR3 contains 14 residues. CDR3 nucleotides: TGTGCCAGTATCCTGACGAACTCGAACACTGAAGCTTTCTTT. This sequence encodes CASILTNSNTEAFF.

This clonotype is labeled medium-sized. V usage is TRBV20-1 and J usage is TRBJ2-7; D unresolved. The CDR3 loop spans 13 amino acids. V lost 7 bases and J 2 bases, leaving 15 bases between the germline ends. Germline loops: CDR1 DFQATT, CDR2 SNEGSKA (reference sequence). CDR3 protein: CSVINPGTYEQYF. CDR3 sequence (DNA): TGCAGTGTCATTAACCCAGGCACCTACGAGCAGTACTTC.